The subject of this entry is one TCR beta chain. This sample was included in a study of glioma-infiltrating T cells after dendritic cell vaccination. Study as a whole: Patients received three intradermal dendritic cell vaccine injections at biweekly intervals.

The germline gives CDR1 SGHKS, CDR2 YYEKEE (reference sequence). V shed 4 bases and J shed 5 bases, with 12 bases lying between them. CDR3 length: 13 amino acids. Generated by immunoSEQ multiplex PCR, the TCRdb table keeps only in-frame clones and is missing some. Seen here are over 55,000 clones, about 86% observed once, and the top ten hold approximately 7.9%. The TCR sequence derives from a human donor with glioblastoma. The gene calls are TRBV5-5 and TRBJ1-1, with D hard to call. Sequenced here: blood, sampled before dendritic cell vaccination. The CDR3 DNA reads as TGTGCCAGCAGCGCCGCAACTAGGACTGAAGCTTTCTTT. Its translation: CASSAATRTEAFF.